The 26 T cell receptor beta chains below all came from one sample that was sequenced in a study of blood T cell repertoires in COVID-19. Data came from immunoSEQ multiplex PCR; TCRdb stores just in-frame clones and leaves some out. Of 78,000 or so clones listed, more than 75% are singletons. The material sequenced was peripheral blood. The receptors here all came from a man aged 45 to 65 with active or convalescent COVID-19.

The J gene is TRBJ2-3, the V gene TRBV7-6; 7 positions match TRBD1. V trimming: 4 bases; J trimming: 2 bases; junction bases outside the gene matches: 9. The CDR3 is made up of 16 amino acids. CDR1 SGHVS and CDR2 FNYEAQ come from the germline V gene. CDR3 sequence (DNA): TGTGCCAGCAGCTCTCGACAGGGCATTAACACAGATACGCAGTATTTT. It codes for CASSSRQGINTDTQYF.

This chain uses TRBV6-1 with TRBJ2-7; 7 bases are shared with TRBD2. J was trimmed by 1 base and V by 3 bases; bases with no gene match: 3. This CDR3 spans 14 amino acids. Germline assignment: CDR1 MNHNS and CDR2 SASEGT. This CDR3 reads CASSEGGESYEQYV. For the CDR3, the DNA is TGTGCCAGCAGTGAGGGGGGGGAATCCTACGAGCAGTACGTC.

This chain links TRBV7-2 with TRBJ1-1, with TRBD1 matching over 10 bases. Germline V gene data show CDR1 as SGHTA and CDR2 as FQGNSA. Losses at the gene ends were 3 bases for V and 7 bases for J; bases not matched to a gene: 5. CDR3 size: 14 residues. The CDR3 coding sequence is TGTGCCAGCAGCTTGAGACAGGGGGCAGTTGAAGCTTTCTTT. Protein: CASSLRQGAVEAFF.

The chain links TRBV5-1 to TRBJ2-1, with a possible D match to TRBD2 (6 bases). Between the trimmed V and J ends, which lost 3 bases and 2 bases, there was a span of 18 bases. This CDR3 has 17 amino acids. CDR1 is SGHRS, CDR2 YFSETQ, per germline. The CDR3 region is CASSWTTPVGPYNEQFF. The CDR3 bases are TGCGCCAGCAGCTGGACTACACCGGTCGGGCCCTACAATGAGCAGTTCTTC.

The CDR3 region is CASSFGASYNEQFF. Written as DNA, the CDR3 is TGCGCCAGCAGCTTTGGGGCATCCTACAATGAGCAGTTCTTC. The rearrangement joins TRBV5-1 to TRBJ2-1, with D perhaps matching TRBD1 (5 bases). The germline V gene has CDR1 SGHRS and CDR2 YFSETQ. The CDR3 totals 14 residues. V was shortened by 2 bases and J by 1 base, with 7 bases between the two germline ends.

The V gene is TRBV11-2, the J gene TRBJ2-1; the D is unclear. The CDR3 covers 13 residues. Germline V CDR1 and CDR2: SGHAT, FQNNGV. Trimming stripped 5 bases from V and 9 bases from J, with 14 bases between. The CDR3, as DNA: TGTGCCAGCAGCGCGACACGGCTGGGTGAGCAGTTCTTC. Translated: CASSATRLGEQFF.

A single count supports this clone. The chain recombines TRBV7-2 with TRBJ2-3, with TRBD2 matching over 8 bases. The V gene end was trimmed by 6 bases and the J gene end by 2 bases; junction bases not matched to a gene: 7. Germline V gives CDR1 SGHTA, CDR2 FQGNSA. This CDR3 is 15 amino acids long. CDR3 region: CASRETGLDTDTQYF. CDR3 nucleotides: TGTGCCAGCAGAGAGACGGGACTAGACACAGATACGCAGTATTTT.

The rearrangement links TRBV3-1 (or the pseudogene TRBV3-2) to TRBJ2-3, with D possibly matching TRBD2 (7 bases). CDR3 length: 16 residues. The V end lost 1 base, the J end lost 6 bases, and 17 bases lay between the germline ends. The germline V gene encodes CDR1 LGHDT and CDR2 YNNKEL (reference sequence). The DNA for the CDR3 is TGTGCCAGCAGCCAAGGGGGGGGCGGCAAGTCTGATACGCAGTATTTT. Residues: CASSQGGGGKSDTQYF.

CDR3 bases: TGTGCCAGCAGCTTAGGTAGGGGGTACGAGCAGTACGTC. It translates to CASSLGRGYEQYV. The chain joins TRBV7-2 to TRBJ2-7; D is perhaps TRBD1 (6 bases). Trimming took off 1 base at V and 4 bases at J, with 8 bases between the two ends. The germline V gene encodes CDR1 SGHTA and CDR2 FQGNSA. The CDR3 is made up of 13 amino acids.

The J gene is TRBJ1-1, the V gene TRBV6-1; TRBD1 agrees at 8 bases. V was pared by 3 bases and J by 7 bases, with 1 base of the junction left unmatched. The CDR3 runs 12 residues. Germline lookup yields CDR1 MNHNS and CDR2 SASEGT. The CDR3 loop is CASSEGQVEAFF. CDR3 DNA: TGTGCCAGCAGTGAGGGACAGGTTGAAGCTTTCTTT.

The chain links TRBV7-2 to TRBJ1-4, with TRBD1 as a possible D gene (5 bases). The V and J ends lost 6 bases and 4 bases respectively, with 12 bases between them. The germline V gene has CDR1 SGHTA and CDR2 FQGNSA. The CDR3 length is 14 residues. For the CDR3, the DNA is TGTGCCAGCAGTCCGGGGGGGGATAATGAAAAACTGTTTTTT. Its translation: CASSPGGDNEKLFF.

The CDR3 protein is CATSETGGGNEKLFF. The CDR3 DNA is TGTGCCACCAGTGAAACAGGGGGCGGTAATGAAAAACTGTTTTTT. This chain links TRBV24-1 with TRBJ1-4; 9 nucleotides agree with TRBD1. Germline V CDR1 and CDR2: KGHDR, SFDVKD. The CDR3 is 15 amino acids. Losses at the gene ends were 4 bases for V and 4 bases for J; bases not matched to a gene: 3.

This rearrangement joins TRBV4-3 to TRBJ1-1, with TRBD1 identical over 7 bases. V shed 4 bases, J shed 0 bases, and the junction held 14 bases outside the gene matches. Germline CDR1 LGHNA, CDR2 YSLEER. The CDR3 sequence is 18 residues long. The CDR3 nucleotides are TGCGCCAGCAGCCGCATCCGGGACAGTGGTACCCTGAACACTGAAGCTTTCTTT. Amino acid sequence: CASSRIRDSGTLNTEAFF.

This clone has a single count. The chain combines TRBV12-3 or TRBV12-4 with TRBJ1-1; TRBD1 is a possible D gene (6 bases). V lost 1 base, J lost 3 bases, and 6 bases lay in between. The CDR3 loop spans 13 amino acids. This chain's CDR3 is CASSLGTDTEAFF. CDR3 nucleotides: TGTGCCAGCAGTTTAGGGACAGACACTGAAGCTTTCTTT.

The chain couples TRBV12-3 or TRBV12-4 to TRBJ2-7; a weak D match, TRBD2 (5 bases). Between the trimmed V and J ends, which lost 7 bases and 0 bases, there was a span of 7 bases. CDR3 size: 12 residues. The CDR3 region has the DNA TGTGCCAGCAAGCGGCGCTCCTACGAGCAGTACTTC. Translating gives CASKRRSYEQYF.

The chain combines TRBV21-1 with TRBJ2-1; TRBD1, the table's D call, was not compared with the DNA. TRBV21-1 is a pseudogene locus. CDR3 size: 12 residues. As DNA, the CDR3 is TGTGCCAGCAGCACCGACAGGTATGAGCAGTTCTTC. Translated: CASSTDRYEQFF.

The V gene is TRBV6-4, the J gene TRBJ1-5; D call uncertain. The length of the CDR3 is 13 residues. CDR1 MRHNA and CDR2 SNTAGT come from the germline V gene. The V end lost 6 bases, the J end lost 6 bases, and 12 bases lay between the germline ends. CDR3 residues: CASSLLEGQPQHF. The DNA of the CDR3 is TGTGCCAGCAGCCTGTTGGAGGGTCAGCCCCAGCATTTT.

The chain is built from TRBV5-1 and TRBJ2-5; the match to TRBD1 covers 11 bases. CDR1 is SGHRS, CDR2 YFSETQ, per germline. The CDR3 has 15 amino acids. With V trimmed by 4 bases and J by 4 bases, 6 bases remained unmatched. CDR3 sequence: CASSTGQGAGETQYF. In nucleotides, the CDR3 is TGCGCCAGCAGCACCGGACAGGGGGCGGGAGAGACCCAGTACTTC.

This chain links TRBV15 with TRBJ1-1; D is perhaps TRBD1 (5 bases). Germline V CDR1 and CDR2: LNHNV, YYDKDF (reference sequence). The CDR3 is made up of 14 amino acids. With 1 base removed from V and 0 bases from J, the gap between germline ends came to 6 bases. CDR3 amino acids: CATSRGGVNTEAFF. CDR3 coding DNA: TGTGCCACCAGCAGAGGGGGGGTGAACACTGAAGCTTTCTTT. Supplemented by reference TRBV15 and TRBJ1-1, the full variable domain reads DAMVIQNPRYQVTQFGKPVTLSCSQTLNHNVMYWYQQKSSQAPKLLFHYYDKDFNNEADTPDNFQSRRPNTSFCFLDIRSPGLGDTAMYLCATSRGGVNTEAFFGQGTRLTVV.

The CDR3 nucleotides read TGTGCCAGTAGTACCGCGGGACAGGGGGCTGAAAAACTGTTTTTT. This codes for CASSTAGQGAEKLFF. The chain recombines TRBV19 with TRBJ1-4, with 12 bases fitting TRBD1. Germline lookup yields CDR1 LNHDA and CDR2 SQIVND (reference sequence). CDR3 length: 15 residues. The J segment lost 7 bases and the V segment lost 4 bases, leaving 4 bases of the junction unmatched.

The genes are TRBV29-1 and TRBJ2-5; TRBD1 is a possible D gene (7 bases). CDR3 length: 13 amino acids. CDR1 is SQVTM and CDR2 is ANQGSEA in the germline V gene. Deletions cut 6 bases from V and 3 bases from J, with 14 bases between. The CDR3 sequence: CSVGQGGKETQYF. DNA for the CDR3: TGCAGCGTGGGGCAGGGGGGAAAAGAGACCCAGTACTTC. Full variable domain (outside the CDR3, taken from reference TRBV29-1 and TRBJ2-5): SAVISQKPSRDICQRGTSLTIQCQVDSQVTMMFWYRQQPGQSLTLIATANQGSEATYESGFVIDKFPISRPNLTFSTLTVSNMSPEDSSIYLCSVGQGGKETQYFGPGTRLLVL.

This clone has just one count. V and J are TRBV18 and TRBJ2-1; the match to TRBD2 covers 7 bases. Trimming removed 3 bases from V and 4 bases from J; junction bases left unmatched: 15. The CDR3 has 18 amino acids. Germline V CDR1 and CDR2: KGHSH, LQKENI. CDR3 amino acids: CASSPPPLAKPPYNEQFF. For the CDR3, the DNA is TGTGCCAGCTCACCGCCCCCACTAGCGAAGCCCCCTTACAATGAGCAGTTCTTC.

The chain carries TRBV28 and TRBJ1-2; D is uncertain. Trimming stripped 1 base from V and 7 bases from J, with 10 bases between. The CDR3 runs to 13 residues. The germline V gene has CDR1 MDHEN and CDR2 SYDVKM. DNA of the CDR3: TGTGCCAGCAGTTTATACGGAGGCGGTGGCTACACCTTC. It yields the protein CASSLYGGGGYTF.

This clone was found once. The chain's CDR3 is CASSLAQGAAYEQYV. The CDR3, as DNA: TGTGCCAGCAGCCTCGCACAGGGGGCGGCCTACGAGCAGTACGTC. The genes are TRBV5-5 and TRBJ2-7, with 9 nucleotides matching TRBD1. Germline V lookup: CDR1 SGHKS, CDR2 YYEKEE (reference sequence). The V gene end was trimmed by 4 bases and the J gene end by 2 bases; junction bases not matched to a gene: 7. There are 15 residues in the CDR3.

The chain links TRBV11-3 to TRBJ2-2; perhaps TRBD2 as D (7 bases). CDR1 is SGHNT, CDR2 YENEEA, per germline. This CDR3 contains 14 residues. Trimming took off 5 bases at V and 3 bases at J, with 10 bases between the two ends. The CDR3 sequence is CASSRGADTGELFF. The CDR3 DNA follows: TGTGCCAGCAGCCGGGGGGCGGACACCGGGGAGCTGTTTTTT.

The chain has TRBV6-2 or TRBV6-3 and TRBJ1-5; the D gene is possibly TRBD1 (6 bases). The germline CDR1 and CDR2 sequences are MNHEY and SVGEGT. The V gene lost 5 bases and the J gene lost 3 bases, with 14 bases spanning the gap. CDR3 length equals 15 residues. DNA of the CDR3: TGTGCCAGCAGTGACCAGGGGAGACTCAATCAGCCCCAGCATTTT. Translated, it gives CASSDQGRLNQPQHF.